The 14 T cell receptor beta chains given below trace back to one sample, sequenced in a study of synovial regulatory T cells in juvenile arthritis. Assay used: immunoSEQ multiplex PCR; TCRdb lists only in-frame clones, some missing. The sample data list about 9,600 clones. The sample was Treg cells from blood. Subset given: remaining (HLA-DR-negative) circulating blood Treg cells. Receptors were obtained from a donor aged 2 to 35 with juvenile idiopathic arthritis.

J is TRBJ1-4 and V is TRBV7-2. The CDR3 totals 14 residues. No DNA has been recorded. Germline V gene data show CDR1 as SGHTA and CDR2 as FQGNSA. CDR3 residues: CASSPRDGTEKLFF.

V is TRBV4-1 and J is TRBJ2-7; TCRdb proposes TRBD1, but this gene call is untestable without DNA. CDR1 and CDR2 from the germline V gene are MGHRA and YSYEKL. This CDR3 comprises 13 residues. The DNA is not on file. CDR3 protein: CASSQAVSYEQYF.

CDR3 amino acids: CASSFYIGKGSYNEQFF. The chain links TRBV5-8 to TRBJ2-1. The CDR3 consists of 17 residues. The protein alone is recorded here. Per germline, CDR1 SGHTS and CDR2 YDEGEE. The whole variable domain, remainder taken from reference TRBV5-8 and TRBJ2-1, is EAGVTQSPTHLIKTRGQQATLRCSPISGHTSVYWYQQALGLGLQFLLWYDEGEERNRGNFPPRFSGRQFPNYSSELNVNALELEDSALYLCASSFYIGKGSYNEQFFGPGTRLTVL.

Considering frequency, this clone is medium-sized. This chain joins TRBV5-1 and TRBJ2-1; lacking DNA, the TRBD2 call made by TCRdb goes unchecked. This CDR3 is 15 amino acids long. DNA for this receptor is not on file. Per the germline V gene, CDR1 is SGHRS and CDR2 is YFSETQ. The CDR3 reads CASSLEVAGNNEQFF. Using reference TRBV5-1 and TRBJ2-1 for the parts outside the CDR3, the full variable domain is KAGVTQTPRYLIKTRGQQVTLSCSPISGHRSVSWYQQTPGQGLQFLFEYFSETQRNKGNFPGRFSGRQFSNSRSEMNVSTLELGDSALYLCASSLEVAGNNEQFFGPGTRLTVL.

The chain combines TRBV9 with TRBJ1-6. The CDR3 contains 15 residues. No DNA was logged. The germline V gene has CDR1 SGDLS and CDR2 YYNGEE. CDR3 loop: CASSVVGTYNSPLHF.

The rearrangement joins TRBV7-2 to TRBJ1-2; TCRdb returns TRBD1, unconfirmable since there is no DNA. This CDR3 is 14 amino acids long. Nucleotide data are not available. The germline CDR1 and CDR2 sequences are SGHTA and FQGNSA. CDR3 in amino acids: CASSATGGGYGYTF.

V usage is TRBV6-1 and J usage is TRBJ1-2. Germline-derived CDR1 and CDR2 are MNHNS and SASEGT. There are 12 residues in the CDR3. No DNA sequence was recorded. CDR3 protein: CASSEIGDGYTF.

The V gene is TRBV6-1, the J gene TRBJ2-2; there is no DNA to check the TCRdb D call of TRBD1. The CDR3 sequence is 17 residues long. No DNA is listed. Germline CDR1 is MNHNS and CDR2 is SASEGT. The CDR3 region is CASSEGAGLWLAGELFF.

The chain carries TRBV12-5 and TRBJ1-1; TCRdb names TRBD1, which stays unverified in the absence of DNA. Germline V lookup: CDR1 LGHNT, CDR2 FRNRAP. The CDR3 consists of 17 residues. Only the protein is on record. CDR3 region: CASGLGMYRGMNTEAFF.

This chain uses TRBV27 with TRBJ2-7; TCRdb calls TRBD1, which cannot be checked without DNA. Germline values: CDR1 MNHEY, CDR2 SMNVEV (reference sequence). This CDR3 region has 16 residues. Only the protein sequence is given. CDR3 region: CASSSPGTGDSYEQYF.

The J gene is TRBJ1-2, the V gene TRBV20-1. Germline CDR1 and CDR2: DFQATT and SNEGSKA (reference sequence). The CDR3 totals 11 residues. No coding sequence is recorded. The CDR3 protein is CSAQRASGVTF.

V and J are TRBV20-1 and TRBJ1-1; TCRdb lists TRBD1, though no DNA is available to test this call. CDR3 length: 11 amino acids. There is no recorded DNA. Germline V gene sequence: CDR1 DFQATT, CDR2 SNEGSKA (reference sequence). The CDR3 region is CSARTGYEAFF.

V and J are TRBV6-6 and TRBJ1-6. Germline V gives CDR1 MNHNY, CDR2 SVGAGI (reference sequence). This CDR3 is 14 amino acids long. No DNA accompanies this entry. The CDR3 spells CASSSLAYNSPLPF.

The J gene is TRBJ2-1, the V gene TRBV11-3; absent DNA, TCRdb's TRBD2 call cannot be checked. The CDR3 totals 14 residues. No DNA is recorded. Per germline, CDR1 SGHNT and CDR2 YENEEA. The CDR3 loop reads CASSFKAGGQEQFF.